The rows below give T cell receptor beta chains drawn from one sample of a study of blood T cell repertoires in COVID-19. Here immunoSEQ multiplex PCR was the method, and the copy in TCRdb shows in-frame clones only, minus some. The sample has just under 95,000 clones, about 80% seen once. What was sequenced was peripheral blood. These receptors came from a human donor in a cohort sampled during active COVID-19. Both conserved end residues are part of each CDR3. D genes are given only for firm matches. Size values are once, few and many counts, or a class for expanded clones, and some rows have none.

>TRBV19|TRBD2|TRBJ2-1|few
TGTGCCAGTACCTTCGGACTAGCGGCCGGCCATGAGCAGTTCTTC
CASTFGLAAGHEQFF
>TRBV5-6|TRBD1|TRBJ1-1|-
TGTGCCAGCAGCCTCCGACAGGGCGGGACTGAAGCTTTCTTT
CASSLRQGGTEAFF
>TRBV7-8|-|TRBJ1-1|-
TGTGCCAGCAAGGAATGGGGGCTCACTGAAGCTTTCTTT
CASKEWGLTEAFF
>TRBV19|-|TRBJ2-1|-
TGTGCCAGTAGCAGCCCCACCGGCGGGATCTCCTACAATGAGCAGTTCTTC
CASSSPTGGISYNEQFF
>TRBV2|TRBD2|TRBJ2-1|once
TGTGCCAGCAGTGGGCTAGCGGAGAGGAATGAGCAGTTCTTC
CASSGLAERNEQFF
>TRBV19|-|TRBJ2-4|-
TGTGCCAGTAGTATGGGTACTCGGGTAGGCAAAAACATTCAGTACTTC
CASSMGTRVGKNIQYF
>TRBV5-1|TRBD1|TRBJ1-1|once
TGCGCCAGCAGCGTTGGACAGGGTAGTGAAGCTTTCTTT
CASSVGQGSEAFF
>TRBV6-5|TRBD1|TRBJ2-7|-
TGTGCCAGCAGTTTAGGGGGCTCCGAGCAGTACTTC
CASSLGGSEQYF
>TRBV24-1|TRBD2|TRBJ2-2|-
TGTGCCACCAGTGATCCGGGACTAGCGGGAGAAGACACCGGGGAGCTGTTTTTT
CATSDPGLAGEDTGELFF
>TRBV6-7|-|TRBJ1-3|-
TGTGCCAGCAGTCCCCACAGGGCTACTGGAAACACCATATATTTT
CASSPHRATGNTIYF
>TRBV21-1|-|TRBJ2-1|-
TGTGCCAGCAGCTCAAGGGGGCTAGGTCCCCCCAATGAGCAGTTCTTC
CASSSRGLGPPNEQFF
>TRBV6-5|-|TRBJ2-7|once
TGTGCCAGCAGCGCCCTGGGACAATCCCCCGAGCAGTACTTC
CASSALGQSPEQYF
>TRBV5-4|-|TRBJ2-1|-
TGTGCCAGCAGCTTCAGTGCATCAACAGGAGATGAGCAGTTCTTC
CASSFSASTGDEQFF
>TRBV28|-|TRBJ1-6|-
TGTGCCAGCAGTTACCTGGACGGGGGAGATTCACCCCTCCACTTT
CASSYLDGGDSPLHF
>TRBV28|-|TRBJ1-4|-
TGTGCCAGCAGCCCTCCCACCCTCAGAGGGGAAAAACTGTTTTTT
CASSPPTLRGEKLFF
>TRBV12-3/TRBV12-4|TRBD2|TRBJ2-7|-
TGTGCCAGCCGAAGAGCGGGGGGGTACGAGCAGTACTTC
CASRRAGGYEQYF
>TRBV10-2|TRBD2|TRBJ2-1|-
TGCGCCAGCAGTTCAATTAGCGGGAGTAGTCACAATGAGCAGTTCTTC
CASSSISGSSHNEQFF
>TRBV7-3|-|TRBJ2-1|-
TGTGCCAGCAGCCTCCGAGGTCCGAGCTCCTACAATGAGCAGTTCTTC
CASSLRGPSSYNEQFF
>TRBV7-8|TRBD1|TRBJ2-5|-
TGTGCCAGCAGCTTAGGACAGGGGAAGGAAGAGACCCAGTACTTC
CASSLGQGKEETQYF
>TRBV6-6|TRBD1|TRBJ1-1|few
TGTGCCAGCAGTTTGGCCAGGGACAGGGGACTCACTGAAGCTTTCTTT
CASSLARDRGLTEAFF
>TRBV14|-|TRBJ1-1|-
TGTGCCAGCAGCCGGGTTTGGGGCGCTGAAGCTTTCTTT
CASSRVWGAEAFF
>TRBV7-6|-|TRBJ2-2|-
TGTGCCAGCAGCTTAGCTCGCAGCGCGAACACCGGGGAGCTGTTTTTT
CASSLARSANTGELFF
>TRBV19|-|TRBJ1-6|-
TGTGCCAGCCAGACACAGAGAAATTCACCCCTCCACTTT
CASQTQRNSPLHF
>TRBV20-1|-|TRBJ2-1|-
TGCAGTACAGCAGGGATTGGCGAGCAGTTCTTC
CSTAGIGEQFF
>TRBV24-1|-|TRBJ2-1|-
TGTGCCACCAGTGACCCCAAGTCTAGTGAGCAGTTCTTC
CATSDPKSSEQFF
>TRBV11-2|-|TRBJ2-5|once
TGTGCCAGCAGCTTTGGACAGCGCCAAGAGACCCAGTACTTC
CASSFGQRQETQYF
>TRBV28|TRBD2|TRBJ2-7|-
TGTGCCAGCACCCGTAGCGGGAGTTACGAGCAGTACTTC
CASTRSGSYEQYF
>TRBV11-1|TRBD1|TRBJ2-5|once
TGTGCCAGCAGCCGGGACAGGGATGAGACCCAGTACTTC
CASSRDRDETQYF
>TRBV4-2|-|TRBJ1-6|few
TGTGCCAGCAGCCAAGCGGGGAATTCACCCCTCCACTTT
CASSQAGNSPLHF
>TRBV6-5|TRBD1|TRBJ2-5|-
TGTGCCAGCAGCCCCCCAGGGGGTGAGACCCAGTACTTC
CASSPPGGETQYF
>TRBV4-1|-|TRBJ2-5|-
TGCGCCTCAGCGGAGCAGACAGGAGATCAAGAGACCCAGTACTTC
CASAEQTGDQETQYF
>TRBV24-1|TRBD1|TRBJ2-6|-
TGTGCCACCAGTGATTTGAAGGGGACAGCTAACTCTGGGGCCAACGTCCTGACTTTC
CATSDLKGTANSGANVLTF
>TRBV7-3|TRBD1|TRBJ1-2|once
TGTGCCAGCAGCCTCCAGGGGGCACCGAACTATGGCTACACCTTC
CASSLQGAPNYGYTF
>TRBV12-3/TRBV12-4|TRBD2|TRBJ2-1|few
TGTGCCAGCAGTATACTAGCGGGGGGTGAGCAGTTCTTC
CASSILAGGEQFF
>TRBV7-9|-|TRBJ1-6|few
TGTGCCAGCAGCGCGAGGGATAATTCACCCCTCCACTTT
CASSARDNSPLHF
>TRBV18|TRBD2|TRBJ2-6|-
TGTGCCAGCTCACCGAGACCGGGGGGTACTACTGGGGCCAACGTCCTGACTTTC
CASSPRPGGTTGANVLTF
>TRBV19|-|TRBJ1-1|-
TGTGCCAGTAGTCCCGACTTTGGGAACACTGAAGCTTTCTTT
CASSPDFGNTEAFF